The clone carrying this TCR beta chain has only a few counts. Its target is not known. Germline V lookup: CDR1 SNHLY, CDR2 FYNNEI. V was clipped by 4 bases and J by 5 bases; unmatched bases: 4. This CDR3 contains 15 residues. This entry belongs to a study of T-cell memory formation after mild COVID-19. Study in general: TCR clusters mostly belonged to single donors.

Constant-segment primers served in 5'RACE that generated TCR alpha and TCR beta cDNA libraries bearing sample barcodes and UMIs. TCRdb reprocessed the 5' RACE reads via MiXCR and lists one record per CDR3 protein. The sample records 350,000 or so distinct CDR3 sequences, 20% being singletons. Findings of the study overall: CD4/CD8 balance held among clones contracting day 15 to 85, and later expanders leaned CD4+. Some clones that responded turned up in pre-infection memory, which suggests that cross-reactive memory joined in.

The TCR originated in a man younger than 35 who had mild COVID-19 (a few samples of this study predate the infection). Cell type and time point are not known. The specimen sequenced was PBMCs or a T cell subset sorted from them (not recorded which). The genes are TRBV2 and TRBJ1-6; 8 bases agree with TRBD1. This chain's CDR3 is CASSVSGGHNSPLHF. As DNA, the CDR3 is TGTGCCAGCAGTGTTTCAGGGGGCCATAATTCACCCCTCCACTTT.